A selection of T cell receptor beta chains follows, all from one sample in a study of cytomegalovirus exposure and HLA in healthy donors. Measured with immunoSEQ multiplex PCR; TCRdb has only the in-frame clones, and not every one. The sample lists roughly 140,000 clones; about four fifths were seen once. Sequenced material: PBMCs. Receptor source: a woman between 40 and 50 years old in good health and CMV-seropositive. Both conserved end residues are part of each CDR3. Each record gives: V gene, D gene, clone size, J gene, CDR3 DNA, CDR3 protein. A D gene is named only where the DNA matches it firmly. Clone size is stated in some rows and not others, as once, few, many or a class when expanded.

V: TRBV30; D: .; size: .; J: TRBJ2-1; DNA: TGTGCCTGGGTGAGGGCCGGTGAGCAGTTCTTC; CDR3: CAWVRAGEQFF
V: TRBV29-1; D: .; size: few; J: TRBJ2-1; DNA: TGCAGCGTCCGCCACAGAGTCGCCTACAATGAGCAGTTCTTC; CDR3: CSVRHRVAYNEQFF
V: TRBV7-8; D: TRBD2; size: few; J: TRBJ2-7; DNA: TGTGCCAGCAGCCCTGGACTAGCGGGAGACAGGGAGCAGTACTTC; CDR3: CASSPGLAGDREQYF
V: TRBV9; D: TRBD2; size: .; J: TRBJ2-7; DNA: TGTGCCAGCAGCGTAGCGGCTAGCGGGAGCTACGAGCAGTACTTC; CDR3: CASSVAASGSYEQYF
V: TRBV11-3; D: TRBD2; size: .; J: TRBJ2-1; DNA: TGTGCCAGCAGCCCTCGACTAAGCGGGGCATACAATGAGCAGTTCTTC; CDR3: CASSPRLSGAYNEQFF
V: TRBV27; D: .; size: .; J: TRBJ1-1; DNA: TGTGCCAGCAGTTCAGCCTCCGCGGGGGGGAACACTGAAGCTTTCTTT; CDR3: CASSSASAGGNTEAFF
V: TRBV12-5; D: TRBD1; size: .; J: TRBJ1-2; DNA: TGTGCTAGTGGTCCGACAGGGCCCTATGGCTACACCTTC; CDR3: CASGPTGPYGYTF
V: TRBV9; D: .; size: few; J: TRBJ2-2; DNA: TGTGCCAGCAGCGTAGATGCGGGACAGTACACCGGGGAGCTGTTTTTT; CDR3: CASSVDAGQYTGELFF
V: TRBV5-8; D: .; size: .; J: TRBJ2-6; DNA: TGTGCCAGCAGTCCTCGTAGCTCTGGGGCCAACGTCCTGACTTTC; CDR3: CASSPRSSGANVLTF
V: TRBV28; D: TRBD1; size: .; J: TRBJ1-5; DNA: TGTGCCAGCAGTTTGACAGGGGGAGACAAGCCCCAGCATTTT; CDR3: CASSLTGGDKPQHF
V: TRBV15; D: TRBD1; size: few; J: TRBJ1-3; DNA: TGTGCCACCAGCAGAGCCGCGACAGGGCAAATCGGAAACACCATATATTTT; CDR3: CATSRAATGQIGNTIYF
V: TRBV28; D: TRBD2; size: .; J: TRBJ2-7; DNA: TGTGCCAGCAGTAGGGGCGGGAGTTACGAGCAGTACTTC; CDR3: CASSRGGSYEQYF
V: TRBV6-1; D: .; size: .; J: TRBJ2-5; DNA: TGTGCCAGCAGTGAATGGGGACTTACCCAAGAGACCCAGTACTTC; CDR3: CASSEWGLTQETQYF
V: TRBV19; D: TRBD2; size: .; J: TRBJ2-7; DNA: TGTGCCAGTATGGGGGGTTGGGGGGGCGAGCAGTACTTC; CDR3: CASMGGWGGEQYF
V: TRBV19; D: .; size: .; J: TRBJ1-2; DNA: TGTGCCACCCCACCCCGGAGGCATGGCTACACCTTC; CDR3: CATPPRRHGYTF
V: TRBV11-3; D: TRBD2; size: once; J: TRBJ2-3; DNA: TGTGCCAGCAGCCCGGGACTAGCGGGAGATTCAGATACGCAGTATTTT; CDR3: CASSPGLAGDSDTQYF
V: TRBV10-3; D: TRBD1; size: .; J: TRBJ2-5; DNA: TGTGCCATCAGTGACCCCCTACAGGGGCAAGAGACCCAGTACTTC; CDR3: CAISDPLQGQETQYF
V: TRBV4-1; D: TRBD1; size: .; J: TRBJ2-1; DNA: TGCGCCAGCAGCCAACCGACAGGGTTTGGAGCCTACAATGAGCAGTTCTTC; CDR3: CASSQPTGFGAYNEQFF
V: TRBV5-4; D: TRBD1; size: .; J: TRBJ2-7; DNA: TGTGCCAGCAGCTTGGTTTCGCCGGGACAGGGGGCGGAGCAGTACTTC; CDR3: CASSLVSPGQGAEQYF
V: TRBV2; D: .; size: .; J: TRBJ1-1; DNA: TGTGCCAGCAGTAGGGAGGGGAACACTGAAGCTTTCTTT; CDR3: CASSREGNTEAFF